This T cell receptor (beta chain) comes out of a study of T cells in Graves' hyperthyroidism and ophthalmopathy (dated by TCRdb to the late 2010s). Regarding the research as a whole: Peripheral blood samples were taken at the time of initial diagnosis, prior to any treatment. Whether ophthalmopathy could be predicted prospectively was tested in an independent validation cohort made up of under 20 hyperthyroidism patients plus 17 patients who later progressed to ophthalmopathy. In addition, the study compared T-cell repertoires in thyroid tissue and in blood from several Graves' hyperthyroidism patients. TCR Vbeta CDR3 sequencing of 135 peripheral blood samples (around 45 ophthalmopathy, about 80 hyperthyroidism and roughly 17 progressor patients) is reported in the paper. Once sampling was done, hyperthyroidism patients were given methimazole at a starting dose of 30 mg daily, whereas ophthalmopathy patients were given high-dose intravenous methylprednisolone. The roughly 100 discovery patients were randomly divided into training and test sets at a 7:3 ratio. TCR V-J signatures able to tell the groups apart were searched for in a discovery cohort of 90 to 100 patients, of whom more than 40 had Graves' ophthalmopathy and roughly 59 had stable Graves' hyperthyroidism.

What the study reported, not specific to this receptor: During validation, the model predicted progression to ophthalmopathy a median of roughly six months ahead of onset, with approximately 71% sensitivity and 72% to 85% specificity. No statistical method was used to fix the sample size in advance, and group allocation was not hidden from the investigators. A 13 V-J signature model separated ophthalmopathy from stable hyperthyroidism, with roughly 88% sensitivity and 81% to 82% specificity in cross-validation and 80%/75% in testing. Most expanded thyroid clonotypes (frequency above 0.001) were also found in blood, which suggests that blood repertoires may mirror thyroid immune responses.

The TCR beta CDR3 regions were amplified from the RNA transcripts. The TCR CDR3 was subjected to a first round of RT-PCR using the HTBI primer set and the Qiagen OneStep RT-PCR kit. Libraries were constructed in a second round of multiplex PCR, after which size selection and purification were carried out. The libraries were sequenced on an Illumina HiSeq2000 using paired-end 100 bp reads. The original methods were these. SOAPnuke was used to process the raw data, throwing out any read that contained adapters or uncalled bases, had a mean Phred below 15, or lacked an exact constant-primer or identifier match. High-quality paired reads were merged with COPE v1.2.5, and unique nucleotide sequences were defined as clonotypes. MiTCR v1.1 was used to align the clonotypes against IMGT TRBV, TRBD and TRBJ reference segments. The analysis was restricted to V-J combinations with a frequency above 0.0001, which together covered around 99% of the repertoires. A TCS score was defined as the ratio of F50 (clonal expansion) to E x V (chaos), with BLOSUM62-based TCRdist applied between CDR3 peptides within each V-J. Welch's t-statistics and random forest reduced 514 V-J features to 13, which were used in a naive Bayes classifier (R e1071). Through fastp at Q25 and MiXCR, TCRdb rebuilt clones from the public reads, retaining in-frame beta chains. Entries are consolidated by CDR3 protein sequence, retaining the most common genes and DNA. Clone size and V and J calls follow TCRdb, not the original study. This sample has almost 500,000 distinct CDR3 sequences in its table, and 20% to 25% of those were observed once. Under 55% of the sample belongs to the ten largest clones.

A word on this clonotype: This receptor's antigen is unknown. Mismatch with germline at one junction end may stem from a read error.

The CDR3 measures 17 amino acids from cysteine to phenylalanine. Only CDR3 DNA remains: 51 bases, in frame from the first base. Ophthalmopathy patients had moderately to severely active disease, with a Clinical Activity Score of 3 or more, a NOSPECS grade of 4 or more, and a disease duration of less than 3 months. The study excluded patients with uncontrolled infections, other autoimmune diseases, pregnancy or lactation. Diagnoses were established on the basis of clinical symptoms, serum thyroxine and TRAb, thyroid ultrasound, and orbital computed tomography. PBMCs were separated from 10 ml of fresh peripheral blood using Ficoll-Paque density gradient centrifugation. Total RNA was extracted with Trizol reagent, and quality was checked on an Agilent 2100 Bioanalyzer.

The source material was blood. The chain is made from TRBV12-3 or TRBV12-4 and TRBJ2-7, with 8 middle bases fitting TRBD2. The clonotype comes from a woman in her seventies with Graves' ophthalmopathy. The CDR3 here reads CASSLISSGLVSYEQCF. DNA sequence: TGTGCCAGCAGTTTAATCAGTTCGGGACTAGTAAGTTACGAGCAGTGCTTC.